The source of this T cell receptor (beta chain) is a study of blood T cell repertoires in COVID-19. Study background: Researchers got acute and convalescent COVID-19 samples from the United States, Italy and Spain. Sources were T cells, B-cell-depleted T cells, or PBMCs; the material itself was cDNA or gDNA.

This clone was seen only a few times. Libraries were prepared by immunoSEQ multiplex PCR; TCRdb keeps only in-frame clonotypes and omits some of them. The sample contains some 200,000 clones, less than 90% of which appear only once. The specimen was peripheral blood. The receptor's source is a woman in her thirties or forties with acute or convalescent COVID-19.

CDR3 coding DNA: TGTGCCAGCAGTGGGGGGGACAGCTATGGCTACACCTTC. The encoded protein is CASSGGDSYGYTF. J is TRBJ1-2 and V is TRBV2; 7 bases match TRBD1. This CDR3 comprises 13 residues. Germline lookup yields CDR1 SNHLY and CDR2 FYNNEI. Germline trimming cut 4 bases from V and 4 bases from J; bases unmatched to any gene: 3.